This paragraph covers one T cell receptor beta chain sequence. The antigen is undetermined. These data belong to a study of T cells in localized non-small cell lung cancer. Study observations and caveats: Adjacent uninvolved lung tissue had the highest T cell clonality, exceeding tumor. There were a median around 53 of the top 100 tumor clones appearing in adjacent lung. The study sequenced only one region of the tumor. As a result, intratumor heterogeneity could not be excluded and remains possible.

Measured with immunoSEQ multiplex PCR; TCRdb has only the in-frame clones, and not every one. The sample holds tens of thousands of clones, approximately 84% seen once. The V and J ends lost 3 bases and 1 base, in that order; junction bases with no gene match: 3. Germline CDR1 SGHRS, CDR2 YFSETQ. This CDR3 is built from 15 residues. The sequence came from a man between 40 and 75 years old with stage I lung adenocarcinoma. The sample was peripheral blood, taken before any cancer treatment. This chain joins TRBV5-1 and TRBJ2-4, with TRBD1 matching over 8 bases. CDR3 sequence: CASSSAGGAKNIQYF. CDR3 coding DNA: TGCGCCAGCAGCTCTGCAGGGGGCGCCAAAAACATTCAGTACTTC.